The 3 T cell receptor beta chains below all came from one sample that was sequenced in a study of cytomegalovirus exposure and HLA in healthy donors. The study ran its PCR with 60 Vbeta and 13 Jbeta primers. Sequenced by immunoSEQ multiplex PCR; TCRdb stores in-frame clones only, minus some. The table lists some 65,000 clones, roughly 70% of them singletons. The sample consisted of PBMCs. These TCRs come from a young woman in good health and CMV-seronegative.

V gene TRBV18 combines with J gene TRBJ2-7; TRBD1 is a possible D gene (6 bases). Trimming removed 0 bases from V and 3 bases from J, with 9 bases in between. This CDR3 has 14 amino acids. Germline V lookup: CDR1 KGHSH, CDR2 LQKENI. CDR3 sequence: CASSPPSTGYEQYF. CDR3 DNA sequence: TGTGCCAGCTCACCACCGTCGACAGGCTACGAGCAGTACTTC.

CDR3 bases: TGTGCCAGCAGCTTGGCAGGGGGGCGACAGCCCCAGCATTTT. Its protein is CASSLAGGRQPQHF. This chain joins TRBV5-6 and TRBJ1-5, with TRBD1 matching 7 bases. From germline, CDR1 is SGHDT and CDR2 YYEEEE. V shed 0 bases and J 7 bases; nucleotides not matched to a gene: 4. The CDR3 totals 14 residues.

This clone was observed a few times. This chain uses TRBV30 with TRBJ2-7; 8 nucleotides line up with TRBD1. The germline V gene encodes CDR1 GTSNPN and CDR2 SVGIG (reference sequence). The J segment lost 0 bases and the V segment lost 3 bases, leaving 7 bases of the junction unmatched. This CDR3 has 15 amino acids. The CDR3 reads CAWRSRQGSSYEQYF. The CDR3 DNA follows: TGTGCCTGGAGGTCCAGACAGGGGAGCTCCTACGAGCAGTACTTC.